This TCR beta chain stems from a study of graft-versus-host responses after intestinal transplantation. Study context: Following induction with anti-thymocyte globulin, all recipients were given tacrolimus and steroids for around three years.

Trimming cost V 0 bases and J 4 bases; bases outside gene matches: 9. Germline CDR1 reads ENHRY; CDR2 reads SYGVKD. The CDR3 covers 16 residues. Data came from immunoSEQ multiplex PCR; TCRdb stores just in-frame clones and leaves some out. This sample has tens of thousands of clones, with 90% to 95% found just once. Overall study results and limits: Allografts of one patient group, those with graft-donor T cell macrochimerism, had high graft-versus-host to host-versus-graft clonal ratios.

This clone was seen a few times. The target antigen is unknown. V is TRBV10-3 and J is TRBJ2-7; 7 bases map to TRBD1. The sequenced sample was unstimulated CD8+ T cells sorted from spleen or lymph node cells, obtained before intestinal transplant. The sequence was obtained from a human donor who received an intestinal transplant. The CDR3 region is CAISESGTAMRYEQYF. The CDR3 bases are TGTGCCATCAGTGAGTCGGGGACAGCCATGCGATACGAGCAGTACTTC.